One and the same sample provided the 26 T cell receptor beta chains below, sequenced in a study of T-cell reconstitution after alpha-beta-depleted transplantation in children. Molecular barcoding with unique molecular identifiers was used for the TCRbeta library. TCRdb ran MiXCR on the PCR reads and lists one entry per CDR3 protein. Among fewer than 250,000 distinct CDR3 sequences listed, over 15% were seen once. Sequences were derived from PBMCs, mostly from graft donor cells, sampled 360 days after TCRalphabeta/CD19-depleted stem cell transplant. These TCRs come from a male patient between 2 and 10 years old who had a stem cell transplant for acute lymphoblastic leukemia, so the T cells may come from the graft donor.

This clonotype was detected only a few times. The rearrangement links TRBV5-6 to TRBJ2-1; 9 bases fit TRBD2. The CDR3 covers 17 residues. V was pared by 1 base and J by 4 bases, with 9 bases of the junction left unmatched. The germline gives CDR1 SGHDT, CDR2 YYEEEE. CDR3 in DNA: TGTGCCAGCAGCTTGATATGGCGGGGGGGCCGATACAATGAGCAGTTCTTC. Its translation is CASSLIWRGGRYNEQFF.

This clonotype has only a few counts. Here the CDR3 DNA reads TGTGCCAGCAGGAGCAGGGGGCTGATCGCCGGGGAGCTGTTTTTT. This codes for CASRSRGLIAGELFF. This rearrangement joins TRBV6-1 to TRBJ2-2; 8 bases are a match to TRBD1. The CDR3 length is 15 residues. After removal of 6 bases from V and 6 bases from J, the junction contained 9 bases not matched to a gene. CDR1 and CDR2 from the germline V gene are MNHNS and SASEGT.

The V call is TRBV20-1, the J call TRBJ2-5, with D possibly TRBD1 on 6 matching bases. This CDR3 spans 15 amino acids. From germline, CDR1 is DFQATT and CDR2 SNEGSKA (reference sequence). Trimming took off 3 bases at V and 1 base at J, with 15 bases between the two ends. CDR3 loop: CSASLPGHTQETQYF. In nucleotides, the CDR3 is TGCAGTGCTAGTCTTCCGGGACACACCCAAGAGACCCAGTACTTC.

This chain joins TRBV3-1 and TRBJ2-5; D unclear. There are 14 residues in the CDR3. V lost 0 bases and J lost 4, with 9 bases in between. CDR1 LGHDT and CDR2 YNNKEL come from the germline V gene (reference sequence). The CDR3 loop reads CASSQDLVSETQYF. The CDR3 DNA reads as TGTGCCAGCAGCCAAGATTTAGTATCAGAGACCCAGTACTTC.

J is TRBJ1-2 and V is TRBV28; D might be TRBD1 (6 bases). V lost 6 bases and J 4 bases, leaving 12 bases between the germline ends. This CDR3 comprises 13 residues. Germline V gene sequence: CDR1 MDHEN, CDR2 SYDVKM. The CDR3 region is CASSFDRSYGYTF. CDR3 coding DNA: TGTGCCAGCAGCTTCGACAGGTCCTATGGCTACACCTTC.

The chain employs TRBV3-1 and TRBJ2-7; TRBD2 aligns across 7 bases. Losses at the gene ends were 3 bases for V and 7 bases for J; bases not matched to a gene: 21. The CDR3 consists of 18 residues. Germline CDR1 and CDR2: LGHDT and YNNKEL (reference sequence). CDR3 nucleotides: TGTGCCAGCAGCCATACCACTTTGTGGTTGTTCGGGCGGGAGGAGCAGTACTTC. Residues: CASSHTTLWLFGREEQYF.

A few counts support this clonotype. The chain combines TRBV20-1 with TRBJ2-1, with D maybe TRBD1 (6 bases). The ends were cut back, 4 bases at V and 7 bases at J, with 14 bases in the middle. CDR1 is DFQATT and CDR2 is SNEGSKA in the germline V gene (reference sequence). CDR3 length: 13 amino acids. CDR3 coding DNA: TGCAGTGCTACCAGGGGTGGAGCTAATGAGCAGTTCTTC. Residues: CSATRGGANEQFF.

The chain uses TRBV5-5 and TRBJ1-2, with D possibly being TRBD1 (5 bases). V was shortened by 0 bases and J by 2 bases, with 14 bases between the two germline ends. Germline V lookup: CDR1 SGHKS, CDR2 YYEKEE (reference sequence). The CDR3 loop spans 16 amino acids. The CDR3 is CASSLEWQGRNYGYTF. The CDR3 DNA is TGTGCCAGCAGCTTGGAGTGGCAGGGAAGGAACTATGGCTACACCTTC.

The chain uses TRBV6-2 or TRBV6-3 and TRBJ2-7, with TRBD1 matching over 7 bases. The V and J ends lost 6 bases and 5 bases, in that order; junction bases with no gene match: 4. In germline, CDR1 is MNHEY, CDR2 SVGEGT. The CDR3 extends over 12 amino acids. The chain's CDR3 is CASRPDRDEQYF. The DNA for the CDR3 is TGTGCCAGCAGACCCGACAGGGACGAGCAGTACTTC.

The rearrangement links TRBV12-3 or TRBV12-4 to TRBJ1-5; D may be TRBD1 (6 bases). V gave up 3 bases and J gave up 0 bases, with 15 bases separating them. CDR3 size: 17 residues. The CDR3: CASSFSRGSHSNQPQHF. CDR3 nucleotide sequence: TGTGCCAGCAGTTTTAGCAGGGGCAGCCATAGCAATCAGCCCCAGCATTTT.

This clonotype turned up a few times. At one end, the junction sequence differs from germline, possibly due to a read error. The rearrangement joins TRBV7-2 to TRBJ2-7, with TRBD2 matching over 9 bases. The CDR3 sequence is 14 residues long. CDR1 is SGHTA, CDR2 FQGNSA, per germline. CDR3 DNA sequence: TGTGCCAGCAGCGTAGCGGGAGCGGGCTACGAGCAGTACTTC. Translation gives CASSVAGAGYEQYF.

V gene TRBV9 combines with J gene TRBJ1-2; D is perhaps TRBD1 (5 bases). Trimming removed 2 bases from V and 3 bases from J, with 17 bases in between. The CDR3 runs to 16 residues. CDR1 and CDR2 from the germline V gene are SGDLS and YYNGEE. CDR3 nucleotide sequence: TGTGCCAGCAGCGTGGCAACCCCCGTGGGGGACTATGGCTACACCTTC. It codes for CASSVATPVGDYGYTF.

Here the CDR3 DNA reads TGCGCCAGCAGCTTGGCCGTAGGGGGCTACACTGAAGCTTTCTTT. It translates to CASSLAVGGYTEAFF. The chain joins TRBV5-1 to TRBJ1-1; 7 bases agree with TRBD1. J was trimmed by 3 bases and V by 0 bases; bases with no gene match: 5. The CDR3 is 15 amino acids. Germline V gene lookup returns CDR1 SGHRS and CDR2 YFSETQ.

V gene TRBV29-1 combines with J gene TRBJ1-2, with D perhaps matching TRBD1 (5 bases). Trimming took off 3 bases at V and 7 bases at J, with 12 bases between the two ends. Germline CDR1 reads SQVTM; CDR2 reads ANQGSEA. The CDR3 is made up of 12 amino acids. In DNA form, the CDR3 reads TGCAGCGTTGACGGGGACCCGGGTGGCTACACCTTC. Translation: CSVDGDPGGYTF.

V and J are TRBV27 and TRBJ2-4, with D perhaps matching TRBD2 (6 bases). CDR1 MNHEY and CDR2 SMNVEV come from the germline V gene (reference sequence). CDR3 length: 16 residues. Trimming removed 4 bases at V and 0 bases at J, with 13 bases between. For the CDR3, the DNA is TGTGCCAGCAGTTCTTCCCAGGGACTAGCCAAAAACATTCAGTACTTC. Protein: CASSSSQGLAKNIQYF.

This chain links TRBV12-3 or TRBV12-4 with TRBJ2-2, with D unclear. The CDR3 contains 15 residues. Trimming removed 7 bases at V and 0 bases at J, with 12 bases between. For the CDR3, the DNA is TGTGCCAGCAAATTAGGCCGGTCGAACACCGGGGAGCTGTTTTTT. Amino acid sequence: CASKLGRSNTGELFF.

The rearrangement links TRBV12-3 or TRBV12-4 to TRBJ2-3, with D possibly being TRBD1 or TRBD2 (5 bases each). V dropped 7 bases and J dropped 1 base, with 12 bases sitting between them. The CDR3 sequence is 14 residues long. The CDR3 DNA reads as TGTGCCAGCAATGAGGGGCCAGGCACAGATACGCAGTATTTT. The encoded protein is CASNEGPGTDTQYF.

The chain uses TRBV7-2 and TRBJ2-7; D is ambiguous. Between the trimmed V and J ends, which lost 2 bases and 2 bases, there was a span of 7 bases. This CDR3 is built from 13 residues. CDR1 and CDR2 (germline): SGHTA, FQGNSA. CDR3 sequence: CASSLYTAYEQYF. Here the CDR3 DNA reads TGTGCCAGCAGCTTATACACAGCCTACGAGCAGTACTTC.

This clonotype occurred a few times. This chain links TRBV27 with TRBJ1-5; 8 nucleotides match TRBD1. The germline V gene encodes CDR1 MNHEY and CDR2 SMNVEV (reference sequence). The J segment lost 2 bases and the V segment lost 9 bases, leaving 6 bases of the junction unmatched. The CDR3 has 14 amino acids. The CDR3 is CARPQGAGNQPQHF. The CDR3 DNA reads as TGTGCCAGACCTCAGGGGGCTGGCAATCAGCCCCAGCATTTT.

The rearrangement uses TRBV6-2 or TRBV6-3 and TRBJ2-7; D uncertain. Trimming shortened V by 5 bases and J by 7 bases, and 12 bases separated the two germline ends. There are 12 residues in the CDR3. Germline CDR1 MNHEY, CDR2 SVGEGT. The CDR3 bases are TGTGCCAGCAGTAATACATGGGGTGAGCAGTACTTC. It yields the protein CASSNTWGEQYF.

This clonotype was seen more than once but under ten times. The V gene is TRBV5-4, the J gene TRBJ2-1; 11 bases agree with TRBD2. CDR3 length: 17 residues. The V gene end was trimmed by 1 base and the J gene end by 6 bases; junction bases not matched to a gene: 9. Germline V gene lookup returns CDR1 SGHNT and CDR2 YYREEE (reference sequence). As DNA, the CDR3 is TGTGCCAGCAGCTTGCCTAGACTAGCGGGGATTTTCAATGAGCAGTTCTTC. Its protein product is CASSLPRLAGIFNEQFF.

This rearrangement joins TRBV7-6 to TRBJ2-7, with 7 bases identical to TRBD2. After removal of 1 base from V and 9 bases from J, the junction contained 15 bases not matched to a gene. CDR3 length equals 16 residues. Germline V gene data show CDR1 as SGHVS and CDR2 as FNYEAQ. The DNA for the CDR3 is TGTGCCAGCAGCTTAGGCTCCCCGGGACTATCTACGGGGCAGTACTTC. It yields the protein CASSLGSPGLSTGQYF.

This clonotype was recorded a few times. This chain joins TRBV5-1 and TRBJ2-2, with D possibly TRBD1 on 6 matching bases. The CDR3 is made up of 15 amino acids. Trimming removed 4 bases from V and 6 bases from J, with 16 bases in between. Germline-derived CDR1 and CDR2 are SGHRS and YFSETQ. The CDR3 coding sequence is TGCGCCAGCAGCCTAAAAAGCAAGGGGGCCGGGGAGCTGTTTTTT. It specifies CASSLKSKGAGELFF.

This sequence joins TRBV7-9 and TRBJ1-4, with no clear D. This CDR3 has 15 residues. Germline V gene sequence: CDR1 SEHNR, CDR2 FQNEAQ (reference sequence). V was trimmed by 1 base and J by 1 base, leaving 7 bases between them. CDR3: CASSLEGGTNEKLFF. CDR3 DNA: TGTGCCAGCAGCTTAGAGGGCGGAACTAATGAAAAACTGTTTTTT.

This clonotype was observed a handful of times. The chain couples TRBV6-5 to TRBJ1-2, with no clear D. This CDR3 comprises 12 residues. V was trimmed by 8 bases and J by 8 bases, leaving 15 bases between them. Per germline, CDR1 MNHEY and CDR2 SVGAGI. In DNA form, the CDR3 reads TGTGCCAGCCTTACTGAATTGGGGGGCTACACCTTC. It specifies CASLTELGGYTF.

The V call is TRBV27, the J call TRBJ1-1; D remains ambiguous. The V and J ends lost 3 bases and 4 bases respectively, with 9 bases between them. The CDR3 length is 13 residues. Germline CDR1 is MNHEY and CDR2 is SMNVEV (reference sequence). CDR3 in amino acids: CASSLGPFTEAFF. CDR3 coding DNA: TGTGCCAGCAGTTTGGGTCCTTTCACTGAAGCTTTCTTT.